This T cell receptor (beta chain) was captured in a study of T-cell reconstitution after alpha-beta-depleted transplantation in children. The germline V gene encodes CDR1 DFQATT and CDR2 SNEGSKA (reference sequence). The CDR3 is made up of 16 amino acids. Preparation of the TCRbeta library used unique molecular identifiers. A single record per CDR3 protein comes from TCRdb applying MiXCR to the PCR reads. The table lists approximately 420,000 distinct CDR3 sequences, around 9.9% of them singletons. As to this clonotype: Germline is not matched at one junction end, which may reflect a read error.

J is TRBJ2-3 and V is TRBV20-1; possibly TRBD1 for D (6 bases). The material was PBMCs from the stem cell graft donor, obtained from the stem cell graft. This receptor was obtained from a human donor who donated a stem cell graft to a child with acute myeloid leukemia. The CDR3 protein is CGARYHGQQYTDTQYF. The CDR3 DNA sequence: TGCGGTGCTAGGTATCACGGACAGCAGTACACAGATACGCAGTATTTT.